What follows are 17 T cell receptor beta chains derived from one specimen sequenced in a study of T cells after yellow fever vaccination. TCRdb reprocessed the 5' RACE reads with MiXCR, giving one entry per CDR3 protein. Here the sample spans 200,000 to 300,000 distinct CDR3 sequences, approximately 3.5% being singletons. The sequences come from PBMCs, collected 15 days after the yellow fever booster vaccination. These receptor sequences come from a man aged 18 to 30 who received the YFV17D yellow fever vaccine.

The chain joins TRBV5-1 to TRBJ1-3, with D possibly being TRBD1 (6 bases). V was trimmed by 4 bases and J by 0 bases, leaving 11 bases between them. The germline CDR1 and CDR2 sequences are SGHRS and YFSETQ. This CDR3 spans 15 amino acids. The CDR3 nucleotides are TGCGCCAGCAGCATAACAGGGTACTCTGGAAACACCATATATTTT. Translation: CASSITGYSGNTIYF.

This clonotype was seen many times. The chain employs TRBV7-9 and TRBJ2-1; D unclear. The CDR3 sequence is 13 residues long. From germline, CDR1 is SEHNR and CDR2 FQNEAQ (reference sequence). Between the trimmed V and J ends, which lost 6 bases and 7 bases, there was a span of 13 bases. For the CDR3, the DNA is TGTGCCAGCAGTCCCTCACCGGATAATGAGCAGTTCTTC. Translating gives CASSPSPDNEQFF.

This clonotype showed up many times. This rearrangement joins TRBV20-1 to TRBJ2-5; 12 bases agree with TRBD1. This CDR3 has 14 amino acids. Germline V gives CDR1 DFQATT, CDR2 SNEGSKA (reference sequence). The trim removed 4 bases at V and 5 bases at J, leaving 5 bases unmatched. CDR3 bases: TGCAGTGCTACCGGGACAGGGGGCTGGGAGACCCAGTACTTC. It encodes CSATGTGGWETQYF.

At least ten counts were recorded for this clonotype. Here the CDR3 DNA reads TGCAGTGCTAAGACCTATGGCTACACCTTC. Amino acid sequence: CSAKTYGYTF. V usage is TRBV20-1 and J usage is TRBJ1-2; D remains ambiguous. V was pared by 4 bases and J by 4 bases, with 4 bases between. In germline, CDR1 is DFQATT, CDR2 SNEGSKA (reference sequence). CDR3 length: 10 amino acids.

This clonotype was seen at least ten times. V and J are TRBV28 and TRBJ2-7, with D perhaps assigned TRBD1 or TRBD2 (5 bases each). Germline V lookup: CDR1 MDHEN, CDR2 SYDVKM. Trimming removed 5 bases from V and 9 bases from J, with 20 bases in between. The CDR3 is 14 residues long. This CDR3 reads CASSESGTQFRQYV. As DNA, the CDR3 is TGTGCCAGCAGTGAGTCCGGGACCCAGTTTCGGCAGTACGTC.

This clonotype showed up many times. This chain links TRBV25-1 with TRBJ2-7, with D possibly called TRBD1 or TRBD2 (6 bases each). Trimming stripped 3 bases from V and 4 bases from J, with 16 bases between. The CDR3 length is 15 residues. From germline, CDR1 is MGHDK and CDR2 SYGVNS. The CDR3 here is CASSEHGGPRYEQYF. CDR3 in DNA: TGTGCCAGCAGTGAGCACGGGGGCCCAAGGTACGAGCAGTACTTC.

This clonotype was recorded at least ten times. The chain joins TRBV27 to TRBJ2-1; 9 bases agree with TRBD1. V lost 7 bases, J lost 1 base, and 5 bases stayed unmatched. CDR1 is MNHEY, CDR2 SMNVEV, per germline (reference sequence). This CDR3 is built from 15 residues. CDR3 DNA sequence: TGTGCCAGCATGACAGGGGGGTCTTCCTACAATGAGCAGTTCTTC. It is translated as CASMTGGSSYNEQFF.

This clonotype occurred many times. V gene TRBV5-1 combines with J gene TRBJ2-2; a weak D match, TRBD2 (5 bases). Germline loops: CDR1 SGHRS, CDR2 YFSETQ. The CDR3 is 14 amino acids. V was cut by 4 bases and J by 6 bases, with 13 bases left in between. CDR3 region: CASSLDGEAGELFF. The CDR3 bases are TGCGCCAGCAGCCTGGACGGGGAAGCCGGGGAGCTGTTTTTT.

This clonotype was seen many times. The gene calls are TRBV7-9 and TRBJ2-7, with D possibly TRBD1 on 5 matching bases. Germline CDR1 reads SEHNR; CDR2 reads FQNEAQ (reference sequence). The CDR3 is made up of 14 amino acids. Trimming took off 8 bases at V and 0 bases at J, with 14 bases between the two ends. In DNA, the CDR3 is TGTGCCAGCGGGGCGGACCGTTCCTCCTACGAGCAGTACTTC. Translated: CASGADRSSYEQYF. Variable domain in full (rest from reference TRBV7-9 and TRBJ2-7): DTGVSQNPRHKITKRGQNVTFRCDPISEHNRLYWYRQTLGQGPEFLTYFQNEAQLEKSRLLSDRFSAERPKGSFSTLEIQRTEQGDSAMYLCASGADRSSYEQYFGPGTRLTVT.

There are many counts of this clonotype. The rearrangement joins TRBV10-3 to TRBJ1-1; D might be TRBD1 (5 bases). The CDR3 has 15 amino acids. The germline V gene encodes CDR1 ENHRY and CDR2 SYGVKD. Trimming stripped 4 bases from V and 1 base from J, with 13 bases between. The DNA for the CDR3 is TGTGCCATCAGTGGGGGGACGGTATGGAACACTGAAGCTTTCTTT. Its translation is CAISGGTVWNTEAFF.

This clonotype occurred many times. The chain is built from TRBV6-1 and TRBJ2-1; weak D call: TRBD1 (5 bases). V lost 0 bases, J lost 4 bases, and 13 bases lay in between. Germline V gene lookup returns CDR1 MNHNS and CDR2 SASEGT. The CDR3 covers 16 residues. The CDR3 protein is CASSEAPDTRYNEQFF. DNA of the CDR3: TGTGCCAGCAGTGAAGCTCCGGACACACGATACAATGAGCAGTTCTTC.

This clonotype occurred many times. V and J are TRBV27 and TRBJ2-7, with D possibly called TRBD1 or TRBD2 (5 bases each). V was shortened by 2 bases and J by 0 bases, with 11 bases between the two germline ends. Germline V CDR1 and CDR2: MNHEY, SMNVEV (reference sequence). The CDR3 runs to 15 residues. The CDR3 nucleotides read TGTGCCAGCAGTTTAAAGGGACGGAACTCCTACGAGCAGTACGTC. Translating it yields CASSLKGRNSYEQYV.

Ten or more counts support this clonotype. The chain is built from TRBV7-6 and TRBJ2-5; tentatively, D is TRBD1 (6 bases). Trimming left V 5 bases short and J 4 bases short, with 23 bases between. The CDR3 loop spans 17 amino acids. Per germline, CDR1 SGHVS and CDR2 FNYEAQ. CDR3 loop: CASSASTLVGRGETQYF. The CDR3 DNA reads TGTGCCAGCAGCGCGTCGACCTTGGTCGGCAGGGGAGAGACCCAGTACTTC.

This chain uses TRBV27 with TRBJ1-2, with 12 bases fitting TRBD1. The CDR3 runs to 15 residues. The germline CDR1 and CDR2 sequences are MNHEY and SMNVEV (reference sequence). V shed 3 bases, J shed 7 bases, and the junction held 6 bases outside the gene matches. CDR3 loop: CASSLRGQGAPGYTF. The CDR3 DNA sequence: TGTGCCAGCAGTTTGAGGGGACAGGGGGCGCCTGGCTACACCTTC.

There are many counts of this clonotype. The chain joins TRBV6-5 to TRBJ2-3; 7 bases align to TRBD1. Looked up from germline, CDR1 is MNHEY and CDR2 is SVGAGI. CDR3 size: 16 residues. V was clipped by 7 bases and J by 3 bases; unmatched bases: 13. Written as DNA, the CDR3 is TGTGCCAGCAACAAACTTCAGGACAGGCAAACAGATACGCAGTATTTT. Protein: CASNKLQDRQTDTQYF.

This clonotype was recorded many times. This sequence joins TRBV6-6 and TRBJ2-1; 7 nucleotides line up with TRBD1. Germline V gene lookup returns CDR1 MNHNY and CDR2 SVGAGI (reference sequence). Trimming at V came to 5 bases and at J to 0 bases, leaving 4 bases not matched to a gene. CDR3 length: 15 residues. The CDR3 bases are TGTGCCAGCAGTAGAGACAGGGTCTCCTACAATGAGCAGTTCTTC. This encodes CASSRDRVSYNEQFF.

The sample holds many counts of this clonotype. This chain connects TRBV12-3 or TRBV12-4 to TRBJ1-1; the D gene is possibly TRBD1 (5 bases). Between the trimmed V and J ends, which lost 7 bases and 4 bases, there was a span of 16 bases. CDR3 length equals 14 residues. DNA of the CDR3: TGTGCCAGCACGCCGGGCAGGGCGAGCACTGAAGCTTTCTTT. Its protein product is CASTPGRASTEAFF.